This TCR beta chain was observed in a study of shared clonotypes between healthy human individuals. Over several immunoSEQ plates, each subset's genomic DNA was distributed in even portions. Measured with immunoSEQ multiplex PCR; TCRdb has only the in-frame clones, and not every one. The table lists some 2 million clones, about 95% of them singletons. The CDR3 has 14 amino acids. With 2 bases clipped from V and 5 bases from J, the junction kept 2 bases outside the gene matches. Germline V lookup: CDR1 SGHAT, CDR2 FQNNGV. Naive CD8 cells, CD45RO-negative and positively selected for CCR7, excluded terminally differentiated effector memory CD45RA+ cells. Details on this clone: The same CDR3 also results from other DNA sequences found in this sample.

This clonotype originated in a man aged 18 to 29 in good health. The chain combines TRBV11-2 with TRBJ2-7, with 11 bases aligning to TRBD2. The sequencing input was naive CD8+ T cells sorted from blood. In DNA, the CDR3 is TGTGCCAGCAGCTTACTAGCGGGAGGTAACGAGCAGTACTTC. The encoded protein is CASSLLAGGNEQYF.